This T cell receptor beta chain was observed in a study of cytomegalovirus exposure and HLA in healthy donors. Primers: 60 Vbeta forward and 13 Jbeta reverse. TCRdb's table, derived via immunoSEQ multiplex PCR, lists solely in-frame clones and lacks some. The table shows roughly 150,000 clones, with about 75% occurring only once. The V end lost 6 bases, the J end lost 4 bases, and 7 bases lay between the germline ends. CDR1 is MNHEY, CDR2 SMNVEV, per germline (reference sequence). The CDR3 contains 11 residues. The chain couples TRBV27 to TRBJ2-7; D unresolved. The clonotype was recovered from a man aged 18 to 29 in good health and CMV-seropositive. Sequences were obtained from PBMCs. DNA for the CDR3: TGTGCCAGCAGCGACTTATACGAGCAGTACTTC. Amino acids: CASSDLYEQYF.